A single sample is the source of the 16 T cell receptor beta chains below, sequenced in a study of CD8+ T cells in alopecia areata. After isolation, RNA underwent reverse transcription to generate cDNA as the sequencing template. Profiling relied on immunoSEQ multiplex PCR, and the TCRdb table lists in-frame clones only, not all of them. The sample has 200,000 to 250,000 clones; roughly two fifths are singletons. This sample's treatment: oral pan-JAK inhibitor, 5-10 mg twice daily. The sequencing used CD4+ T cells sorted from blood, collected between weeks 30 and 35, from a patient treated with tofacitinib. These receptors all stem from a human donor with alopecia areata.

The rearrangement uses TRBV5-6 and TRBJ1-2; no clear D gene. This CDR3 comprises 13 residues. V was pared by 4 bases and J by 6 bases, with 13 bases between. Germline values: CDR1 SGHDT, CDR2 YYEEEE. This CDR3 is CASSVQGYHGYTF. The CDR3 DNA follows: TGTGCCAGCAGCGTCCAAGGGTACCATGGCTACACCTTC.

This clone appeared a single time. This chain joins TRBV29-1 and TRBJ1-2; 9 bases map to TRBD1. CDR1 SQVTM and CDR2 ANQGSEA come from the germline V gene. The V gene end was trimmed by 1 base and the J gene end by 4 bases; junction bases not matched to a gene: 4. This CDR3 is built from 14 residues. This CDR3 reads CSVEGGQGAYGYTF. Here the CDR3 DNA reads TGCAGCGTTGAAGGGGGACAGGGCGCCTATGGCTACACCTTC.

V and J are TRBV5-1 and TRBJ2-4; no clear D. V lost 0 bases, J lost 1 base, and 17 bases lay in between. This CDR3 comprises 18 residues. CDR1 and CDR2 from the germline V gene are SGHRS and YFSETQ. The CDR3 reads CASSLALNGDWAKNIQYF. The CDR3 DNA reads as TGCGCCAGCAGCTTGGCACTCAATGGGGATTGGGCCAAAAACATTCAGTACTTC.

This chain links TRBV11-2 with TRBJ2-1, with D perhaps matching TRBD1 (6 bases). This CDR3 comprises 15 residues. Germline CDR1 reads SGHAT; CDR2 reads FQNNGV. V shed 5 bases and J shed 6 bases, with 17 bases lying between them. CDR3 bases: TGTGCCAGCAGCACAGGCGTGGTAGGGGGCAATGAGCAGTTCTTC. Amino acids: CASSTGVVGGNEQFF. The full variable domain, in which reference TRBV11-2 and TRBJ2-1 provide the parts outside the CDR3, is EAGVAQSPRYKIIEKRQSVAFWCNPISGHATLYWYQQILGQGPKLLIQFQNNGVVDDSQLPKDRFSAERLKGVDSTLKIQPAKLEDSAVYLCASSTGVVGGNEQFFGPGTRLTVL.

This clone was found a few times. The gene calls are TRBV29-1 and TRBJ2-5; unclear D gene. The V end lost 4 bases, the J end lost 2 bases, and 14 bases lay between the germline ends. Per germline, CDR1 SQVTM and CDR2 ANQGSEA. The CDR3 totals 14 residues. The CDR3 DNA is TGCAGCGTTGTGTTTGGCGGCAGACAAGAGACCCAGTACTTC. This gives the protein CSVVFGGRQETQYF.

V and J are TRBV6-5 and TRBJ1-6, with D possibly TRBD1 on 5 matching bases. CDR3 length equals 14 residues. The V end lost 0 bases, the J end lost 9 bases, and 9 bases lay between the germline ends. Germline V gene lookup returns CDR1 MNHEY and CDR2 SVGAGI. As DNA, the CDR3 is TGTGCCAGCAGTTACTCGGGGGGACGTTCACCCCTCCACTTT. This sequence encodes CASSYSGGRSPLHF.

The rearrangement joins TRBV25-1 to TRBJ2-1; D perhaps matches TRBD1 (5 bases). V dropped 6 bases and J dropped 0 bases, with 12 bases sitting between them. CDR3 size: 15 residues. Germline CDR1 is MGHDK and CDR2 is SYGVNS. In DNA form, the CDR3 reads TGTGCCAGCAGCTCTTTTGACAGCTCCTACAATGAGCAGTTCTTC. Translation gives CASSSFDSSYNEQFF. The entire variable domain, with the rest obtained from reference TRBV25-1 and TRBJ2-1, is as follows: EADIYQTPRYLVIGTGKKITLECSQTMGHDKMYWYQQDPGMELHLIHYSYGVNSTEKGDLSSESTVSRIRTEHFPLTLESARPSHTSQYLCASSSFDSSYNEQFFGPGTRLTVL.

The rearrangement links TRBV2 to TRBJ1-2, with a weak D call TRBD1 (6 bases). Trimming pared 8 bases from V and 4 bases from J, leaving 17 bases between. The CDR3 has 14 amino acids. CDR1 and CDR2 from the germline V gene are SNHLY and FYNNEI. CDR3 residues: CASPIMVGGYGYTF. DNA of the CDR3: TGTGCCAGCCCTATCATGGTAGGGGGCTATGGCTACACCTTC. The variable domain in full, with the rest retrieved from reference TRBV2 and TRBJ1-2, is EPEVTQTPSHQVTQMGQEVILRCVPISNHLYFYWYRQILGQKVEFLVSFYNNEISEKSEIFDDQFSVERPDGSNFTLKIRSTKLEDSAMYFCASPIMVGGYGYTFGSGTRLTVV.

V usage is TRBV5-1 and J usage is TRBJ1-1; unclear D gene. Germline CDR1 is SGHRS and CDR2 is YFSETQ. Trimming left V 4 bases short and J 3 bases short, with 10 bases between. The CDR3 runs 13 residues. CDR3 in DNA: TGCGCCAGCAGCAAGCAGGAAGACACTGAAGCTTTCTTT. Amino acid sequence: CASSKQEDTEAFF.

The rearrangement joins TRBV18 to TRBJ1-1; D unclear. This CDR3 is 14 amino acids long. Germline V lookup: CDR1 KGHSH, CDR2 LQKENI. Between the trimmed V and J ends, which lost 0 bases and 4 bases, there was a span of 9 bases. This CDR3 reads CASSPPGRGTEAFF. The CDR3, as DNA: TGTGCCAGCTCACCACCGGGCCGGGGCACTGAAGCTTTCTTT. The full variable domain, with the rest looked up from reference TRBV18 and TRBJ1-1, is NAGVMQNPRHLVRRRGQEARLRCSPMKGHSHVYWYRQLPEEGLKFMVYLQKENIIDESGMPKERFSAEFPKEGPSILRIQQVVRGDSAAYFCASSPPGRGTEAFFGQGTRLTVV.

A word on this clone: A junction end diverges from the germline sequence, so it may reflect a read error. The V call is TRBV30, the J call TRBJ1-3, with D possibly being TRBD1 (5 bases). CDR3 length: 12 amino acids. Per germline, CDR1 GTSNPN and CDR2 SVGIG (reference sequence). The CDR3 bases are TGTGCCTGGAGTGGGGGACCCTCCCTTGTTAGTTTT. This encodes CAWSGGPSLVSF. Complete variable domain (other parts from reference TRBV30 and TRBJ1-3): SQTIHQWPATLVQPVGSPLSLECTVEGTSNPNLYWYRQAAGRGLQLLFYSVGIGQISSEVPQNLSASRPQDRQFILSSKKLLLSDSGFYLCAWSGGPSLVSFGEGSWLTVV.

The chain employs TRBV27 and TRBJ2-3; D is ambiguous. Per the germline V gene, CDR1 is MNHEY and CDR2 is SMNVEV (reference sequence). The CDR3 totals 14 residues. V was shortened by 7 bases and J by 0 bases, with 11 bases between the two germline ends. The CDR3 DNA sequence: TGTGCCAGCAAGTACCTATTAAGCACAGATACGCAGTATTTT. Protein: CASKYLLSTDTQYF.

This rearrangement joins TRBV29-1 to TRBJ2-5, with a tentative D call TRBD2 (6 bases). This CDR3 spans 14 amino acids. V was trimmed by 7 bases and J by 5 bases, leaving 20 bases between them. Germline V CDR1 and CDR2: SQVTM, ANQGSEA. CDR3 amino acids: CSERDQGRGETQYF. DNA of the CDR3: TGCAGCGAGAGAGACCAAGGCCGGGGGGAGACCCAGTACTTC.

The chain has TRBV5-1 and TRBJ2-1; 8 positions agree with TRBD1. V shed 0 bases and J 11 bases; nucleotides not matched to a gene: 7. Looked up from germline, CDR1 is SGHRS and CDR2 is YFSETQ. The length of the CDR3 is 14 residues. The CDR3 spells CASSLVAQGAQQFF. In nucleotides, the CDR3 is TGCGCCAGCAGCTTGGTGGCGCAGGGGGCTCAGCAGTTCTTC.

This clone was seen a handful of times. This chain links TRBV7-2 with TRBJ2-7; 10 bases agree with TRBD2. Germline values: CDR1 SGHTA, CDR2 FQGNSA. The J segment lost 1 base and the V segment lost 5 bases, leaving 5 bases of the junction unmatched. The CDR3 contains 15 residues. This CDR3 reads CASSDSGGRSYEQYF. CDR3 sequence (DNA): TGTGCCAGCAGCGATAGCGGGGGGAGGTCCTACGAGCAGTACTTC. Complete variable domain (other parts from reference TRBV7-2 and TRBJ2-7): GAGVSQSPSNKVTEKGKDVELRCDPISGHTALYWYRQSLGQGLEFLIYFQGNSAPDKSGLPSDRFSAERTGGSVSTLTIQRTQQEDSAVYLCASSDSGGRSYEQYFGPGTRLTVT.

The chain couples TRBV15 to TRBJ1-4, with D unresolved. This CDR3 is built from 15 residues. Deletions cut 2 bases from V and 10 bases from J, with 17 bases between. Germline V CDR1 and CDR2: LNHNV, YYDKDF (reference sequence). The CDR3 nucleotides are TGTGCCACCAGCAGACCACAGCAGACCGTGGGAAAACTGTTTTTT. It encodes CATSRPQQTVGKLFF.